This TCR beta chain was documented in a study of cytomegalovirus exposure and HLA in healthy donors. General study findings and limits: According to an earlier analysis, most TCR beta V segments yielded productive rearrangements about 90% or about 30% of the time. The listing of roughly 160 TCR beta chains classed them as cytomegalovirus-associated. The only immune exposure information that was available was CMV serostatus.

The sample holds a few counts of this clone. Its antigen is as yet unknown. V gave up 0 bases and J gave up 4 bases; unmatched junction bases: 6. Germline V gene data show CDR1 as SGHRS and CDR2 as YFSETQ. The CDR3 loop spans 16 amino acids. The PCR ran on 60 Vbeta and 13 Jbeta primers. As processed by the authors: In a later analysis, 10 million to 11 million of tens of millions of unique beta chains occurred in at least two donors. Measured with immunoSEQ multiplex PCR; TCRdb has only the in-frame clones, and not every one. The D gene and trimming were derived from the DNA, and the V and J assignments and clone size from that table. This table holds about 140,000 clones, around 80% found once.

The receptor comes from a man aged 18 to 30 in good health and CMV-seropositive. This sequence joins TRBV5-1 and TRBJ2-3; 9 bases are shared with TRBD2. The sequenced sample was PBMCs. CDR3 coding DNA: TGCGCCAGCAGCTTGGCGATAGCGGGAGTTCCAGATACGCAGTATTTT. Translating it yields CASSLAIAGVPDTQYF.